This is a list of T cell receptor beta chains from one sample in a study of blood T cell repertoires in COVID-19. Here immunoSEQ multiplex PCR was the method, and the copy in TCRdb shows in-frame clones only, minus some. Found here are under 300,000 clones, about 89% of them singletons; the top ten hold around 10%. The sequenced sample consisted of PBMCs or T cells enriched from blood (not recorded which). These receptors originate from a man in his forties who had recovered from COVID-19. CDR3s include the opening cysteine and the closing phenylalanine or tryptophan. The order of the fields is clone size, D gene, V gene, J gene, CDR3 DNA, CDR3 protein. A D gene is named only where the DNA matches it firmly. Rows give clone size only sometimes, using once, few, many, or a class for an expanded clone.

NA	TRBD1	TRBV7-3	TRBJ2-1	TGTGCCAGCAGCTCCGCCGGAAGGACAGGGGGCCACAATGAGCAGTTCTTC	CASSSAGRTGGHNEQFF
NA	TRBD1	TRBV12-5	TRBJ2-5	TGTGCTAGTGGTTTGGTGACAGGGGGCAGGGAGACCCAGTACTTC	CASGLVTGGRETQYF
few	TRBD2	TRBV6-2/TRBV6-3	TRBJ2-2	TGTGCCAGCAGCAAGTGGGCTAGCGGGAGTCACACCGGGGAGCTGTTTTTT	CASSKWASGSHTGELFF
NA	TRBD2	TRBV7-3	TRBJ2-3	TGTGCCAGCAGCCGAGCGGGATCGGGCACAGATACGCAGTATTTT	CASSRAGSGTDTQYF
NA	TRBD1	TRBV7-6	TRBJ1-4	TGTGCCAGCAGCCTCACAGGGGTGAATGAAAAACTGTTTTTT	CASSLTGVNEKLFF
NA	NA	TRBV7-6	TRBJ1-3	TGTGCCAGCAGCCCCGGGCAGGAGGGGGGAAACACCATATATTTT	CASSPGQEGGNTIYF
NA	TRBD1	TRBV5-1	TRBJ2-3	TGCGCCAGCAGCTACCTAGGTAACACAGGGGGCTATCAGGCAGATACGCAGTATTTT	CASSYLGNTGGYQADTQYF
once	NA	TRBV25-1	TRBJ1-2	TGTGCCAGCAGTGAATGGCGGGATAACTATGGCTACACCTTC	CASSEWRDNYGYTF
NA	NA	TRBV28	TRBJ2-3	TGTGCCAGCAGTTTACTGGATACGCAGTATTTT	CASSLLDTQYF
NA	TRBD1	TRBV28	TRBJ1-1	TGTGCCAGCAGTCGTTCAGGGGTCCGTTTCGATTTTGGGGACAGAATGAACACTGAAGCTTTCTTT	CASSRSGVRFDFGDRMNTEAFF
NA	NA	TRBV19	TRBJ1-5	TGTGCCAGTAGTGGCAGCAATCAGCCCCAGCATTTT	CASSGSNQPQHF
NA	NA	TRBV5-6	TRBJ1-5	TGTGCCAGCAGCTCGAGGGTAAGGGTTAGCAATCAGCCCCAGCATTTT	CASSSRVRVSNQPQHF
NA	TRBD1	TRBV7-8	TRBJ2-1	TGTGCCAGCAGCTTATCGGACAGGGGGTTACCTGAGCAGTTCTTC	CASSLSDRGLPEQFF
NA	NA	TRBV5-1	TRBJ2-1	TGCGCCAGCAGCTTCGGCAATGAGCAGTTCTTC	CASSFGNEQFF
NA	NA	TRBV7-2	TRBJ2-2	TGTGCCAGCAGCCCACCGTGGAGGGTCGCCGGGGAGCTGTTTTTT	CASSPPWRVAGELFF
NA	NA	TRBV7-3	TRBJ2-3	TGTGCCAGCAGCCCCGACAGAATGACTAGCACAGATACGCAGTATTTT	CASSPDRMTSTDTQYF
NA	TRBD1	TRBV5-6	TRBJ2-5	TGTGCCAGCAGCCAGCAAGGGGGCTACCAAGAGACCCAGTACTTC	CASSQQGGYQETQYF
NA	NA	TRBV3-1/TRBV3-2	TRBJ1-4	TGTGCCAGCAGCCACAGGACAGCTATTAATGAAAAACTGTTTTTT	CASSHRTAINEKLFF
NA	NA	TRBV11-2	TRBJ1-2	TGTGCCAGCAGCTTAGGGGAGCTCTATGGCTACACCTTC	CASSLGELYGYTF
NA	NA	TRBV28	TRBJ2-2	TGTGCCCCCTTGGAGCTGTTTTTT	CAPLELFF
NA	TRBD1	TRBV2	TRBJ2-7	TGTGCCAGCACCATTGGACAGGGACTTGAGCAGTACTTC	CASTIGQGLEQYF
NA	TRBD1	TRBV11-2	TRBJ2-1	TGTGCCAGCAGCATCGACAGGGGAGATGAGCAGTTCTTC	CASSIDRGDEQFF
NA	TRBD2	TRBV28	TRBJ2-5	TGTGCCAGCAGATTAGCGGGACTCCAAGAGACCCAGTACTTC	CASRLAGLQETQYF
once	NA	TRBV7-2	TRBJ2-1	TGTGCCAGCAGCTTCCAGGGGTTATCGAACAATGAGCAGTTCTTC	CASSFQGLSNNEQFF
many	TRBD1	TRBV6-4	TRBJ2-3	TGTGCCAGCAGTGCCGGGACAGGGGGCGCAGATACGCAGTATTTT	CASSAGTGGADTQYF
NA	NA	TRBV28	TRBJ1-5	TGTGCCAGCAGTTTCTCGACAGAAATTTATAGCAATCAGCCCCAGCATTTT	CASSFSTEIYSNQPQHF
NA	NA	TRBV6-5	TRBJ2-7	TGTGCCAGCAGGAGACCGGGATCCTACGAGCAGTACTTC	CASRRPGSYEQYF
few	TRBD1	TRBV6-1	TRBJ1-2	TGTGCCAGCAGTGACGGGACAGGGTTAGGCTACACCTTC	CASSDGTGLGYTF
NA	NA	TRBV19	TRBJ2-1	TGTGCCAGTAGTACAGGGGCGTCCTACAATGAGCAGTTCTTC	CASSTGASYNEQFF
NA	TRBD1	TRBV28	TRBJ1-4	TGTGCCAGCAGTAGGCAGGGGGCAACTAATGAAAAACTGTTTTTT	CASSRQGATNEKLFF
NA	TRBD1	TRBV7-2	TRBJ2-6	TGTGCCAGCAGCTTAGCTGGGACAGGGTCTGGGGCCAACGTCCTGACTTTC	CASSLAGTGSGANVLTF
NA	NA	TRBV6-5	TRBJ2-5	TGTGCCAGCAGACGGCAAGAGACCCAGTACTTC	CASRRQETQYF
NA	NA	TRBV27	TRBJ1-5	TGTGCCAGCAGTTCCATGAATCAGCCCCAGCATTTT	CASSSMNQPQHF
NA	TRBD1	TRBV2	TRBJ2-5	TGTGCCAGCAGCACCGGGACAGGGGGCGGGGGAGAAGAGACCCAGTACTTC	CASSTGTGGGGEETQYF
NA	NA	TRBV7-2	TRBJ1-1	TGTGCCAGCAGCTTTACGTATCGGGGGACTGAAGCTTTCTTT	CASSFTYRGTEAFF
NA	NA	TRBV5-8	TRBJ2-6	TGTGCCAGCAGCTTTGTTTACGGGTCTGGGGCCAACGTCCTGACTTTC	CASSFVYGSGANVLTF
few	TRBD1	TRBV29-1	TRBJ1-2	TGCAGCGTTGACACGACCCAGGGGGCGGCCTATGGCTACACCTTC	CSVDTTQGAAYGYTF
NA	TRBD1	TRBV7-2	TRBJ2-7	TGTGCCAGCAGCTTAGGTCAGGGGGAGACCTACGAGCAGTACTTC	CASSLGQGETYEQYF
NA	NA	TRBV19	TRBJ1-1	TGTGCCAGTATCCCGAGGGGAGGGAGGGGTGAAGCTTTCTTT	CASIPRGGRGEAFF
once	TRBD2	TRBV12-3/TRBV12-4	TRBJ2-3	TGTGCCAGCAGTGGGAGCGGGAGTGATACGCAGTATTTT	CASSGSGSDTQYF
NA	NA	TRBV2	TRBJ1-3	TGTGCCAGCAGGCGTCTCAGGGACTCTGGAAACACCATATATTTT	CASRRLRDSGNTIYF
NA	TRBD2	TRBV5-6	TRBJ2-3	TGTGCCAGCAGTTTGCGGGGGGGCATCACAGATACGCAGTATTTT	CASSLRGGITDTQYF
NA	TRBD2	TRBV3-1/TRBV3-2	TRBJ2-3	TGTGCCAGCAGCCACACTAGCGGGGGGGCTGATACGCAGTATTTT	CASSHTSGGADTQYF
many	NA	TRBV7-3	TRBJ1-2	TGTGCCAGCAGCTTATACCCCGCCAGGGTGGAAGGCTACACCTTC	CASSLYPARVEGYTF